Described below is a single T cell receptor beta chain sequence and its context. The data were taken from a study of T-cell reconstitution after alpha-beta-depleted transplantation in children. The germline gives CDR1 SGHTA, CDR2 FQGNSA. The germline V and J ends were trimmed by 1 base and 1 base, with 10 bases remaining between them. The CDR3 has 15 amino acids. The TCRbeta library incorporated unique molecular identifiers. TCRdb independently ran MiXCR on the PCR reads; one entry per CDR3 protein. The sample lists around 380,000 distinct CDR3 sequences; 11% were seen once. The source of this sequence is a human donor who donated a stem cell graft to a child with acute myeloid leukemia. The sequenced sample was PBMCs from the stem cell graft donor, obtained from the stem cell graft. This chain uses TRBV7-2 with TRBJ2-5, with a possible D match to TRBD2 (5 bases). The CDR3 DNA is TGTGCCAGCAGCTTAGGGGAGCGGCCCCAAGAGACCCAGTACTTC. Protein: CASSLGERPQETQYF.